Listed here is a single T cell receptor beta chain. Its antigen is not yet known. The sample holds no much larger clone one base away, and base qualities are not on file. This record belongs to a study of blood T cell repertoires in COVID-19 (dated by TCRdb to the early 2020s). About the study as a whole: Samples covering the acute and convalescent phases of COVID-19 were provided by collaborators in the United States, Italy and Spain. Deeply sampled blood TCRbeta repertoires from subjects exposed to, actively infected with, or recovered from COVID-19 were included in the dataset. The repertoires were released in a freely available public database meant as a resource for research on the immune response to SARS-CoV-2. The sample metadata nearly always contained a de-identified subject ID, COVID-19 status, age in years and sex. HLA class I and class II types, where available, came from metadata supplied by the sample provider rather than from assay-based typing. The material from the prospective study consisted of cDNA or gDNA derived from T cells, B-cell-depleted T cells, or PBMCs. The samples were drawn from the first 160 participants of the ongoing ImmuneRACE study and from 950 to 1,500 subjects provided by 6 global collaborators. Study-wide findings and limitations: The quantity of clinical and demographic metadata differed by source and by participant and was supplied without curation.

Collaborating institutions collected whole blood in K2EDTA tubes following their own protocols. For TCRbeta analysis, collaborators shipped samples as frozen whole blood, isolated PBMCs, or DNA extracted from either of those sample types. TCRbeta CDR3 regions were amplified from genomic DNA using the immunoSEQ Assay, a bias-controlled multiplex PCR. Under the source paper's analysis protocol: The number of nucleated cells in each sample was estimated by amplification of reference gene primers within the assay. To quantify the absolute abundance of each unique TCRbeta CDR3 rearrangement, sequence reads were collapsed and filtered. For each sample, productive Simpson clonality was calculated as the square root of Simpson's diversity index across productive rearrangements. TCRdb took this table from immuneACCESS and kept in-frame rearrangements with V and J called. Such tables lack part of the clones; where checked against another copy, unresolved V genes explain under half of the gap, and the rest is unexplained. The V and J calls and the clone size are those of that table, but D and trimming were determined from the DNA. This sample lists about 170,000 clones; approximately 81% were detected once. The ten biggest clones cover 8% to 11% of the sample.

Source material: peripheral blood. The TCR originated in a woman of 80 years or more with active or convalescent COVID-19.

The CDR3 protein sequence reads: CASSTPGQAYEKLFF. The bases read TGTGCCAGCAGTACTCCGGGACAGGCCTATGAAAAACTGTTTTTT. This sequence uses TRBV28 and TRBJ1-4, with TRBD1 matching 8 junction bases. Measured from the cysteine to the phenylalanine, the CDR3 is 15 residues long. The retained sequence is limited to the CDR3, 45 bases, with the frame set at the first base. Germline trimming amounts to 5 bases on V and 6 bases on J, with 8 as the count of junction bases outside the gene matches. CDR1 MDHEN and CDR2 SYDVKM were looked up in the germline V gene. The CDR3 plus the reference TRBV28 and TRBJ1-4 genes for the other parts give the full variable domain: DVKVTQSSRYLVKRTGEKVFLECVQDMDHENMFWYRQDPGLGLRLIYFSYDVKMKEKGDIPEGYSVSREKKERFSLILESASTNQTSMYLCASSTPGQAYEKLFFGSGTQLSVL.